Listed below are T cell receptor beta chains from one sample, sequenced in a study of T cell responses to AZD1222 COVID-19 vaccine. The data were produced by immunoSEQ multiplex PCR, yet TCRdb's version contains in-frame clones alone and is incomplete. The sample consists of 75,000 to 100,000 clones, around 90% of them appearing once. The sequences come from peripheral blood, collected on day 0 of AZD1222 vaccination. The receptors derive from an adult in good health. Each CDR3 is given without its conserved first and last residue. The D gene is left open where the match is weak.

v_gene: TRBV7-6
j_gene: TRBJ1-3
d_gene: NA
CDR3aa: ASSLGLPTGTQGPSGNTIY

v_gene: TRBV7-3
j_gene: TRBJ1-1
d_gene: NA
CDR3aa: ASSLRAEGDTEAF

v_gene: TRBV30
j_gene: TRBJ2-7
d_gene: NA
CDR3aa: AWGASYEQY

v_gene: TRBV12-3/TRBV12-4
j_gene: TRBJ2-1
d_gene: TRBD2
CDR3aa: ASSPLRELF

v_gene: TRBV10-2
j_gene: TRBJ1-1
d_gene: TRBD1
CDR3aa: ASSSIDRDEAF

v_gene: TRBV9
j_gene: TRBJ1-2
d_gene: TRBD1
CDR3aa: ASSVEPAGQANYGYT

v_gene: TRBV5-8
j_gene: TRBJ2-7
d_gene: TRBD2
CDR3aa: ASSLPGGSSYEQY

v_gene: TRBV2
j_gene: TRBJ1-5
d_gene: TRBD1
CDR3aa: ASTLSGTGSDQPQH

v_gene: TRBV6-5
j_gene: TRBJ2-7
d_gene: NA
CDR3aa: ASSYSFQQGSYEQY

v_gene: TRBV2
j_gene: TRBJ1-3
d_gene: NA
CDR3aa: ASSDPQGSGNTIY

v_gene: TRBV6-5
j_gene: TRBJ2-1
d_gene: NA
CDR3aa: ASNDWSSYNEQF

v_gene: TRBV7-2
j_gene: TRBJ1-3
d_gene: NA
CDR3aa: ASSPASGLHSGNTIY

v_gene: TRBV2
j_gene: TRBJ1-1
d_gene: NA
CDR3aa: ASSGERNTEAF

v_gene: TRBV2
j_gene: TRBJ1-4
d_gene: TRBD1
CDR3aa: ASSLDRGGDNEKLF

v_gene: TRBV19
j_gene: TRBJ1-4
d_gene: TRBD1
CDR3aa: ASSNQGGRTNEKLF

v_gene: TRBV5-1
j_gene: TRBJ2-3
d_gene: NA
CDR3aa: ASSYPSDTQY

v_gene: TRBV5-1
j_gene: TRBJ1-1
d_gene: TRBD1
CDR3aa: ASSLRQGLNTEAF

v_gene: TRBV6-5
j_gene: TRBJ2-2
d_gene: NA
CDR3aa: ASRSGVATGELF

v_gene: TRBV6-4
j_gene: TRBJ2-3
d_gene: TRBD2
CDR3aa: ASSDSSGGADTQY

v_gene: TRBV10-3
j_gene: TRBJ2-7
d_gene: NA
CDR3aa: AISAGTDSYEQY

v_gene: TRBV6-4
j_gene: TRBJ2-3
d_gene: NA
CDR3aa: ASSDSLASTDTQY

v_gene: TRBV2
j_gene: TRBJ1-5
d_gene: TRBD1
CDR3aa: ASSKETGDQPQH

v_gene: TRBV5-1
j_gene: TRBJ1-2
d_gene: TRBD1
CDR3aa: ASSPDRGWNGYT

v_gene: TRBV7-3
j_gene: TRBJ2-1
d_gene: TRBD2
CDR3aa: ASSPSRGAINEQF

v_gene: TRBV5-6
j_gene: TRBJ2-3
d_gene: TRBD2
CDR3aa: ASSSGLAGSGDTQY

v_gene: TRBV5-6
j_gene: TRBJ1-3
d_gene: NA
CDR3aa: ASSLDVGNTIY

v_gene: TRBV4-2
j_gene: TRBJ1-6
d_gene: TRBD1
CDR3aa: ASSQGQGYNSPLH

v_gene: TRBV5-4
j_gene: TRBJ2-1
d_gene: TRBD1
CDR3aa: ASSRDRGEEF

v_gene: TRBV29-1
j_gene: TRBJ2-2
d_gene: NA
CDR3aa: SVLPGLGNTGELF

v_gene: TRBV9
j_gene: TRBJ2-7
d_gene: NA
CDR3aa: ASSAGRGYEQY

v_gene: TRBV6-5
j_gene: TRBJ1-2
d_gene: NA
CDR3aa: ASSSGHGYGYT

v_gene: TRBV5-5
j_gene: TRBJ1-3
d_gene: NA
CDR3aa: ASSFGAGNTIY

v_gene: TRBV30
j_gene: TRBJ2-4
d_gene: NA
CDR3aa: AWDGGTYQIKNIQY

v_gene: TRBV6-5
j_gene: TRBJ1-3
d_gene: NA
CDR3aa: ASSYFRGQDTIY

v_gene: TRBV7-9
j_gene: TRBJ1-2
d_gene: NA
CDR3aa: ASSSGPGEGYGYT

v_gene: TRBV19
j_gene: TRBJ2-7
d_gene: NA
CDR3aa: ASSIRLYYEQY

v_gene: TRBV14
j_gene: TRBJ2-3
d_gene: NA
CDR3aa: ASSQDRSVSQVTSTQY

v_gene: TRBV6-2/TRBV6-3
j_gene: TRBJ1-1
d_gene: TRBD1
CDR3aa: ASSYTDRGFGAF

v_gene: TRBV7-2
j_gene: TRBJ1-4
d_gene: NA
CDR3aa: ASSLSTALNEKLF

v_gene: TRBV3-1/TRBV3-2
j_gene: TRBJ2-7
d_gene: NA
CDR3aa: ASSQLNYEQY

v_gene: TRBV15
j_gene: TRBJ2-5
d_gene: TRBD2
CDR3aa: ATSRDFAGGGETQY